This T cell receptor (beta chain) emerged from a study of CD8+ T cells in alopecia areata. RNA, once extracted, was reverse transcribed into cDNA for use as the sequencing template. Method: immunoSEQ multiplex PCR; TCRdb's copy keeps in-frame clones and lacks some. The repertoire includes 120,000 or so clones, approximately 59% of them detected once, and approximately 29% sits in the top ten. To note about this clone: Its antigen is not known.

In germline, CDR1 is ENHRY, CDR2 SYGVKD. Trimming removed 0 bases from V and 0 bases from J, with 5 bases in between. This CDR3 region has 14 residues. Sample treatment: oral pan-JAK inhibitor, 5-10 mg twice daily. Overall study findings and caveats: During tofacitinib treatment, many expanded lesional clones remained in scalp and blood.

The rearrangement links TRBV10-3 to TRBJ1-1; D is unresolved. The material was CD8+ T cells sorted from blood, obtained at week 4, from a patient treated with tofacitinib. This TCR derives from a human donor with alopecia areata. This CDR3 is CAISESVMNTEAFF. In DNA form, the CDR3 reads TGTGCCATCAGTGAGTCCGTGATGAACACTGAAGCTTTCTTT.